This T cell receptor (beta chain) is from a study of control samples from healthy donors and cancer patients (dated by TCRdb to 2019 to 2021). Points on this clone: The clone's antigen remains unknown. No base qualities exist here, and no much larger clone lies one base off it.

Trimming accounts for 5 bases at V and 3 bases at J, while the number of junction bases matched to no gene is 5. Including cysteine and phenylalanine, the CDR3 has 14 amino acids. Only CDR3 DNA is held: 42 bases, read in frame from base 1. For CDR1 and CDR2, the germline V gene lists SGHDN and FVKESK. The receptor library was made with the immunoSEQ multiplex PCR assay. Not all clones reach the TCRdb copy of this immuneACCESS table, which keeps in-frame sequences only. Checked studies attribute under half of the gap to unresolved V genes and leave the rest unexplained. The sample has 150,000 to 200,000 clones on record, 91% of them singletons. Together, the top ten hold less than 1.6% of the sample.

This sequence was found in a woman aged 30 to 39 in good health. In this chain, TRBV14 is recombined with TRBJ2-7; TRBD1 matches 9 bases in the middle. The specimen sequenced was blood. The base sequence is TGTGCCAGCAGCGACCGGGACAGGGACTACGAGCAGTACTTC. This translates into CASSDRDRDYEQYF.